These 30 T cell receptor beta chains share one sample of origin, sequenced in a study of cytomegalovirus exposure and HLA in healthy donors. The PCR contained 60 Vbeta and 13 Jbeta primers. TCRdb's table, derived via immunoSEQ multiplex PCR, lists solely in-frame clones and lacks some. The sample lists about 120,000 clones, approximately 8% occurring once. Sequenced sample: PBMCs. The receptor set was obtained from a middle-aged woman in good health and CMV-seropositive.

This chain links TRBV27 with TRBJ2-5; 10 bases match TRBD2. With V trimmed by 6 bases and J by 1 base, 5 bases remained unmatched. Germline CDR1 is MNHEY and CDR2 is SMNVEV (reference sequence). The CDR3 totals 15 residues. CDR3 in amino acids: CASRLAGAIQETQYF. DNA for the CDR3: TGTGCCAGCAGGCTAGCGGGGGCCATCCAAGAGACCCAGTACTTC.

The V gene is TRBV13, the J gene TRBJ2-2, with TRBD2 as a possible D gene (5 bases). V was cut by 5 bases and J by 1 base, with 14 bases left in between. The germline V gene encodes CDR1 PRHDT and CDR2 FYEKMQ (reference sequence). The CDR3 extends over 16 amino acids. DNA of the CDR3: TGTGCCAGCAGCCCCCGCTTCCGGGGGAACACCGGGGAGCTGTTTTTT. Encoded protein: CASSPRFRGNTGELFF. The variable domain in full, completed from reference TRBV13 and TRBJ2-2, reads AAGVIQSPRHLIKEKRETATLKCYPIPRHDTVYWYQQGPGQDPQFLISFYEKMQSDKGSIPDRFSAQQFSDYHSELNMSSLELGDSALYFCASSPRFRGNTGELFFGEGSRLTVL.

The CDR3 nucleotides are TGTGCCAGCAGATCGCCGGGACAGTCCTATGGCTACACCTTC. Translating it yields CASRSPGQSYGYTF. The chain has TRBV5-6 and TRBJ1-2; 7 positions match TRBD1. There are 14 residues in the CDR3. V was pared by 5 bases and J by 4 bases, with 8 bases of the junction left unmatched. The germline gives CDR1 SGHDT, CDR2 YYEEEE.

This clone was recorded a few times. This sequence joins TRBV18 and TRBJ2-3, with D possibly TRBD1 on 7 matching bases. CDR1 and CDR2 from the germline V gene are KGHSH and LQKENI. Trimming took off 3 bases at V and 5 bases at J, with 15 bases between the two ends. CDR3 length equals 15 residues. As DNA, the CDR3 is TGTGCCAGCTCACCCCCGGACAGGCGGGGAGATACGCAGTATTTT. Protein product: CASSPPDRRGDTQYF.

CDR3 bases: TGTGCCAGCCTATTGGACAGTAACACTGAAGCTTTCTTT. This encodes CASLLDSNTEAFF. The rearrangement uses TRBV2 and TRBJ1-1, with D maybe TRBD1 (6 bases). Germline assignment: CDR1 SNHLY and CDR2 FYNNEI. Trimming removed 8 bases at V and 2 bases at J, with 12 bases between. This CDR3 spans 13 amino acids.

The V gene is TRBV11-2, the J gene TRBJ1-1; no firm D call. The CDR3 is 14 residues long. Germline values: CDR1 SGHAT, CDR2 FQNNGV. V gave up 3 bases and J gave up 4 bases, with 12 bases separating them. The CDR3 sequence: CASSFAGRSTEAFF. The DNA for the CDR3 is TGTGCCAGCAGCTTTGCGGGTAGGAGCACTGAAGCTTTCTTT.

In its sample, this clone was seen a few times. The chain couples TRBV5-6 to TRBJ1-6; the D gene is possibly TRBD1 (6 bases). Trimming shortened V by 4 bases and J by 7 bases, and 18 bases separated the two germline ends. Germline V gene sequence: CDR1 SGHDT, CDR2 YYEEEE. The CDR3 sequence is 16 residues long. The CDR3 sequence: CASSPRGARINSPLHF. As DNA, the CDR3 is TGTGCCAGCAGCCCTCGGGGGGCGCGGATCAATTCACCCCTCCACTTT.

This clone has more than one count but fewer than ten. This chain links TRBV5-4 with TRBJ1-2, with TRBD1 as a possible D gene (6 bases). CDR3 length equals 15 residues. Germline V gene sequence: CDR1 SGHNT, CDR2 YYREEE (reference sequence). Trimming took off 4 bases at V and 4 bases at J, with 17 bases between the two ends. The CDR3, as DNA: TGTGCCAGCAGCAGCACCAGGGGCGGGAGCTATGGCTACACCTTC. Translation: CASSSTRGGSYGYTF. Drawing the rest from reference TRBV5-4 and TRBJ1-2, the complete variable domain is ETGVTQSPTHLIKTRGQQVTLRCSSQSGHNTVSWYQQALGQGPQFIFQYYREEENGRGNFPPRFSGLQFPNYSSELNVNALELDDSALYLCASSSTRGGSYGYTFGSGTRLTVV.

This clone was seen a handful of times. V and J are TRBV7-6 and TRBJ2-7, with 10 bases fitting TRBD2. Per germline, CDR1 SGHVS and CDR2 FNYEAQ. The CDR3 sequence is 13 residues long. V was pared by 3 bases and J by 10 bases, with 6 bases of the junction left unmatched. The CDR3 DNA reads as TGTGCCAGCAGCTTCCCGGGGACTAGCGTACAGTACTTC. Translated, it gives CASSFPGTSVQYF.

The table lists this clone with a few counts. The chain has TRBV14 and TRBJ2-3; D remains unclear. This CDR3 is built from 14 residues. From germline, CDR1 is SGHDN and CDR2 FVKESK. V was clipped by 0 bases and J by 3 bases, with 7 bases between them. The CDR3 loop is CASSQDGVTDTQYF. CDR3 coding DNA: TGTGCCAGCAGCCAAGACGGAGTGACAGATACGCAGTATTTT.

V usage is TRBV2 and J usage is TRBJ2-3; 16 bases match TRBD2. The CDR3 totals 17 residues. The V segment lost 6 bases and the J segment 6 bases; nucleotides outside the gene matches: 9. The germline CDR1 and CDR2 sequences are SNHLY and FYNNEI. The CDR3 DNA is TGTGCCAGCAGCGCTGGGACTAGCGGGGGGGCCAGGGATACGCAGTATTTT. It encodes CASSAGTSGGARDTQYF.

The chain employs TRBV5-4 and TRBJ1-2; weak D call: TRBD1 (5 bases). Trimming stripped 3 bases from V and 4 bases from J, with 22 bases between. The CDR3 is made up of 17 amino acids. CDR1 is SGHNT, CDR2 YYREEE, per germline (reference sequence). The CDR3 DNA is TGTGCCAGCAGCTCTCCTAAGACCCCACAGGAGTCCTATGGCTACACCTTC. Amino acids: CASSSPKTPQESYGYTF.

This clone appeared a few times. The chain combines TRBV5-1 with TRBJ2-1; TRBD2 matches 7 bases. CDR1 SGHRS and CDR2 YFSETQ come from the germline V gene. The CDR3 sequence is 15 residues long. V lost 4 bases, J lost 0 bases, and 4 bases stayed unmatched. In DNA form, the CDR3 reads TGCGCCAGCAGCCCGACGGGGGGCTCCTACAATGAGCAGTTCTTC. Translation gives CASSPTGGSYNEQFF.

This clone came up a few times. The chain uses TRBV16 and TRBJ1-5; D is undetermined. The CDR3 is 14 residues long. The V end was cut by 0 bases, the J end by 6 bases, with 9 bases between. The V gene's germline CDR1 is KGHSY and CDR2 FQNENV. CDR3 DNA sequence: TGTGCCAGCAGCCAATCGACAAGGTCTCAGCCCCAGCATTTT. This translates into CASSQSTRSQPQHF.

The chain couples TRBV7-9 to TRBJ2-7; 7 bases fit TRBD2. This CDR3 spans 13 amino acids. J was trimmed by 2 bases and V by 3 bases; bases with no gene match: 1. Germline CDR1 is SEHNR and CDR2 is FQNEAQ (reference sequence). The DNA of the CDR3 is TGTGCCAGCAGCTTGGGGGGGACCTACGAGCAGTACTTC. The encoded protein is CASSLGGTYEQYF.

This clone has just a few counts. The chain employs TRBV19 and TRBJ2-7, with 12 bases identical to TRBD1. CDR1 LNHDA and CDR2 SQIVND come from the germline V gene (reference sequence). This CDR3 comprises 15 residues. Losses at the gene ends were 6 bases for V and 5 bases for J; bases not matched to a gene: 8. CDR3 region: CASSTTGTGGHEQYF. The CDR3 coding sequence is TGTGCCAGTAGCACAACCGGGACAGGGGGCCACGAGCAGTACTTC.

A few counts support this clone. CDR3: CASSLDRGYAKLFF. In DNA, the CDR3 is TGTGCCAGCAGCCTCGACAGGGGATATGCAAAACTGTTTTTT. This chain connects TRBV7-9 to TRBJ1-4; TRBD1 aligns across 8 bases. The CDR3 covers 14 residues. V was clipped by 5 bases and J by 10 bases; unmatched bases: 9. Germline V CDR1 and CDR2: SEHNR, FQNEAQ (reference sequence).

In its sample, this clone was seen a few times. The rearrangement links TRBV18 to TRBJ2-5, with 9 bases matching TRBD1. Germline CDR1 and CDR2: KGHSH and LQKENI. The CDR3 is 14 amino acids. With 5 bases clipped from V and 2 bases from J, the junction kept 3 bases outside the gene matches. The CDR3 DNA follows: TGTGCCAGCTCAGCTGGGACAGGGCAAGAGACCCAGTACTTC. This gives the protein CASSAGTGQETQYF.

This clone was picked up a small number of times. The identical CDR3 is also encoded by other nucleotide sequences in the sample. The chain joins TRBV5-4 to TRBJ1-1, with D maybe TRBD1 (5 bases). CDR1 is SGHNT, CDR2 YYREEE, per germline (reference sequence). V was trimmed by 0 bases and J by 5 bases, leaving 8 bases between them. The CDR3 covers 13 residues. The CDR3 DNA is TGTGCCAGCAGCTTGGATCGGGGGACTGAAGCTTTCTTT. It specifies CASSLDRGTEAFF. The full variable domain, its missing parts supplied by reference TRBV5-4 and TRBJ1-1, is ETGVTQSPTHLIKTRGQQVTLRCSSQSGHNTVSWYQQALGQGPQFIFQYYREEENGRGNFPPRFSGLQFPNYSSELNVNALELDDSALYLCASSLDRGTEAFFGQGTRLTVV.

The chain recombines TRBV11-1 with TRBJ2-7; no definite D call. CDR3 size: 13 residues. Deletions cut 5 bases from V and 6 bases from J, with 14 bases between. From germline, CDR1 is SGHAT and CDR2 FQDESV (reference sequence). As DNA, the CDR3 is TGTGCCAGCAGCCCCCTCCTAGAAGGCGAGCAGTACTTC. Translating gives CASSPLLEGEQYF.

The CDR3 loop is CASTPGQGPSQPQHF. The CDR3 nucleotides are TGTGCCAGCACTCCCGGACAGGGGCCTAGTCAGCCCCAGCATTTT. The gene calls are TRBV6-1 and TRBJ1-5, with TRBD1 matching over 9 bases. Germline V gene sequence: CDR1 MNHNS, CDR2 SASEGT. This CDR3 has 15 residues. The junction had 10 bases not matched to a gene; V was cut back by 7 bases and J by 6 bases.

The rearrangement joins TRBV5-1 to TRBJ2-5, with D possibly matching TRBD1 (5 bases). There are 15 residues in the CDR3. Germline CDR1 reads SGHRS; CDR2 reads YFSETQ. Trimming took off 0 bases at V and 1 base at J, with 10 bases between the two ends. The CDR3 bases are TGCGCCAGCAGCTTGGGTCAGGGTGTCCAAGAGACCCAGTACTTC. Its protein product is CASSLGQGVQETQYF.

The chain couples TRBV10-1 to TRBJ1-1; 10 bases match TRBD1. With 5 bases clipped from V and 5 bases from J, the junction kept 11 bases outside the gene matches. This CDR3 has 16 amino acids. Germline V gives CDR1 WNHNN, CDR2 SYGVQD (reference sequence). CDR3 sequence (DNA): TGCGCCAGCAGTACGGGACAGGGGATAAGTAATACTGAAGCTTTCTTT. Translating gives CASSTGQGISNTEAFF.

This clone has only a few counts. V usage is TRBV7-2 and J usage is TRBJ1-1, with unresolved D. Germline V CDR1 and CDR2: SGHTA, FQGNSA. The CDR3 runs 13 residues. V dropped 8 bases and J dropped 0 bases, with 10 bases sitting between them. CDR3 residues: CASSTPMNTEAFF. The CDR3 DNA is TGTGCCAGCTCTACCCCCATGAACACTGAAGCTTTCTTT.

The chain couples TRBV4-1 to TRBJ2-5; TRBD1 might be the D (7 bases). The CDR3 has 15 residues. Germline lookup yields CDR1 MGHRA and CDR2 YSYEKL. V was trimmed by 1 base and J by 11 bases, leaving 20 bases between them. Written as DNA, the CDR3 is TGCGCCAGCAGCCAAGGCGGGACAGCTTATTATGAGCAGTACTTC. Protein product: CASSQGGTAYYEQYF.

The V call is TRBV7-7, the J call TRBJ2-7, with 7 nucleotides matching TRBD2. The CDR3 consists of 15 residues. Germline CDR1 is SSHAT and CDR2 is FNYEAQ (reference sequence). With 5 bases clipped from V and 6 bases from J, the junction kept 13 bases outside the gene matches. CDR3 amino acids: CASSQTRGGSREQYF. CDR3 DNA: TGTGCCAGCAGCCAAACGAGGGGAGGGTCCCGCGAGCAGTACTTC.

In this sample, this clone turned up a few times. This chain connects TRBV25-1 to TRBJ2-1, with TRBD1 matching 8 bases. Germline-derived CDR1 and CDR2 are MGHDK and SYGVNS. The CDR3 extends over 15 amino acids. V gave up 1 base and J gave up 5 bases; unmatched junction bases: 4. The CDR3 region has the DNA TGTGCCAGCAGTGAATTGAGGACAGGGAACAATGAGCAGTTCTTC. This sequence encodes CASSELRTGNNEQFF.

This clone was seen a few times. The chain uses TRBV5-4 and TRBJ2-7, with 8 bases that match TRBD1. From germline, CDR1 is SGHNT and CDR2 YYREEE (reference sequence). Trimming at V came to 3 bases and at J to 6 bases, leaving 5 bases not matched to a gene. The CDR3 runs to 13 residues. In nucleotides, the CDR3 is TGTGCCAGCAGCTCGGACAGGGTGGTCGAGCAGTACTTC. This sequence encodes CASSSDRVVEQYF.

In its sample, this clone was seen a few times. This chain uses TRBV6-5 with TRBJ2-1, with D perhaps matching TRBD2 (7 bases). The CDR3 sequence is 13 residues long. Trimming stripped 6 bases from V and 8 bases from J, with 14 bases between. Germline assignment: CDR1 MNHEY and CDR2 SVGAGI. The CDR3 coding sequence is TGTGCCAGCAGCCGGGGGGCTTTTGATGAGCAGTTCTTC. Translation: CASSRGAFDEQFF.

The table lists this clone with a few counts. The chain combines TRBV7-8 with TRBJ1-1; TRBD1 matches at 11 bases. This CDR3 comprises 19 residues. In germline, CDR1 is SGHVS, CDR2 FQNEAQ. V lost 6 bases and J lost 4; bases outside the gene matches: 19. The CDR3 loop reads CASSFPAVTDRGLGTEAFF. CDR3 nucleotides: TGTGCCAGCAGTTTTCCCGCGGTCACGGACAGGGGGCTAGGCACTGAAGCTTTCTTT.